This T cell receptor (beta chain) was identified in a study of spatial heterogeneity in lung cancer. Study background: Beta-chain sequences consistently outnumbered alpha-chain sequences in detection.

Time point indicated: sample taken at primary tumor resection. The study sequenced unsorted whole RNA from tumor, nontumor lung or frozen PBMC. The donors were approximately 70 patients with non-small cell lung cancer that was early-stage and untreated. TCR cDNA molecules were tagged individually, and each one carried a unique molecular identifier. MiXCR, run by TCRdb on the 5' RACE reads, gives a single entry per CDR3 protein. The sample lists tens of thousands of distinct CDR3 sequences, roughly 5% occurring once. There are many counts of this clonotype. This CDR3 has 14 residues. With V trimmed by 2 bases and J by 5 bases, 5 bases remained unmatched. The germline V gene encodes CDR1 MNHEY and CDR2 SVGEGT.

This specimen was PBMCs, taken at surgery. The chain combines TRBV6-2 or TRBV6-3 with TRBJ2-5, with 7 bases matching TRBD2. The clonotype comes from a male donor with early-stage non-small cell lung cancer. The CDR3 DNA follows: TGTGCCAGCAGTTACCTAGCGGAGGGGGAGACCCAGTACTTC. Translated, it gives CASSYLAEGETQYF.